This T cell receptor (beta chain) was retrieved from a study of IL-17A CD8 T cells in psoriatic arthritis synovium. Concerning the study at large: The goal of the study was to define the phenotype, molecular profile and function of synovial IL-17A+CD8+ T cells in psoriatic arthritis pathogenesis. Beyond this particular receptor, the publication reports: Only a few patients were covered by TCR sequencing, and this limited sample size was acknowledged by the authors. Some individual clones occupied over 5% of the repertoire, though most synovial CD8+ subsets remained polyclonal. In a couple of patients, many Tc17 clones were shared with the synovial Tc1 population, giving Morisita overlap indices above 0.85. Cells came from synovial fluid rather than synovial tissue, since no psoriatic arthritis synovial tissue samples were available.

After DNA extraction (Qiagen), TCRbeta V-D-J rearrangements underwent bias-controlled amplification and then high-throughput sequencing (immunoSEQ; Adaptive Biotech). For the original study's pipeline: Productive sequences were analyzed at sequence level using the immunoSEQ Analyzer platform. Clonality was computed as 1 minus Pielou's evenness, ranging from 0 (highly polyclonal) to 1 (monoclonal). Repertoire overlap between subsets was quantified with the Morisita index, from 0 (no similarity) to 1 (complete similarity). TCRdb limited this immuneACCESS table to in-frame rearrangements with V and J called. A share of clones is missing; checked studies link under half to unresolved V genes, and the rest is unexplained. Clone size and V and J calls were adopted from that table, with D and trimming inferred from the DNA. The sample table contains roughly 2,000 clones; only one count was recorded for approximately 68% of them. Together, the top ten hold roughly 16% of the sample.

Magnetically isolated CD3+ T cells were stimulated roughly 1.5 hours with PMA and ionomycin, then labeled by IL-17A and IFNgamma cytokine secretion assays. Synovial fluid effusions were aspirated from the actively inflamed joints of patients with psoriatic arthritis. For each patient, synovial fluid served as the source from which three memory CD8+ T cell populations were isolated by sorting: Tc1 cells (IL-17A-IFNgamma+), Tc17 cells (IL-17A+) and the bulk memory fraction, allowing their TCR repertoires to be compared. Psoriatic arthritis patients met the Classification of Psoriatic Arthritis Study Group (CASPAR) criteria. After counterstaining with viability dye plus anti-CD3, CD8, CD14 and CD4 antibodies, the cytokine-secreting cells were sorted on a BD FACSAria. In a few patients with psoriatic arthritis, sorted CD8+ T cell subsets from synovial fluid were put through TCRbeta sequencing. After isolation with Lymphoprep, synovial fluid mononuclear cells were cryopreserved in liquid nitrogen until use. The medium used for cryopreservation had roughly 50% fetal calf serum and around 9.8% dimethyl sulfoxide.

The CDR3 spans 13 residues, from the cysteine through the phenylalanine. Just the 39-base CDR3 DNA is kept, in frame starting at base 1. V drops 2 bases and J drops 2 bases, leaving 7 bases in between. CDR1 and CDR2, per the germline V gene (reference sequence), are SEHNR and FQNEAQ. In regard to this clone: What antigen it recognizes has not been identified. No quality values exist for individual bases; no much larger clone is one base distant.

Sequenced sample: IFN-gamma+ CD8+ T cells from synovial fluid. The label giving this sample's cell subset or site can be read as: IL-17A-IFNgamma+ memory CD8+ (Tc1) cells. The sequence is built from TRBV7-9 and TRBJ2-7, with the D gene call left open. The clonotype was recovered from a human donor with psoriatic arthritis. The DNA sequence is given as TGTGCCAGCAGCTTAAAGGCCACCTACGAGCAGTACTTC. This translates into CASSLKATYEQYF.